These 16 T cell receptor beta chains came from one sample sequenced in a study of T cells in women clearing cervical HPV infection. TCRdb's table, derived via immunoSEQ multiplex PCR, lists solely in-frame clones and lacks some. Its table lists under 45,000 clones. Sequencing used blood buffy coat. The receptor source for this set is a woman aged 18 to 75 with a cervical HPV16 infection that either progressed to CIN3+ or cleared (not recorded which).

Comments on this clone: The read ends 3 residues early relative to the CDR3; the germline J gene fills the gap. J is TRBJ2-1 and V is TRBV5-1; 11 nucleotides match TRBD2. Germline lookup yields CDR1 SGHRS and CDR2 YFSETQ. After removal of 2 bases from V and 5 bases from J, the junction contained 3 bases not matched to a gene. CDR3 size: 15 residues. CDR3 sequence reads: CASSLYSGGDNEQFF. The covered CDR3 bases are TGCGCCAGCAGCTTATATAGCGGGGGGGACAATGAG.

About this clone itself: The read ends 3 residues before the CDR3 terminus; that terminus is restored from the germline J gene. The chain couples TRBV18 to TRBJ2-7, with D unresolved. Trimming left V 1 base short and J 5 bases short, with 6 bases between. CDR3 length: 12 amino acids. Looked up from germline, CDR1 is KGHSH and CDR2 is LQKENI. This CDR3 reads CASSPQGHEQYF. The sequenced CDR3 bases are TGTGCCAGCTCACCACAGGGCCACGAG.

Comments on this clone: The read comes to an end 3 residues before the CDR3 does, leaving the germline J gene to fill in the end. The rearrangement links TRBV10-1 to TRBJ2-1, with D unresolved. Germline V CDR1 and CDR2: WNHNN, SYGVQD (reference sequence). The CDR3 totals 15 residues. The V end lost 3 bases, the J end lost 4 bases, and 13 bases lay between the germline ends. This chain's CDR3 is CASSDRQTVYNEQFF. The DNA read from the CDR3 is TGCGCCAGCAGTGACCGGCAGACTGTATACAATGAG.

CDR3 sequence reads: CASSLGLHQPQHF. The sequenced CDR3 bases are TGTGCCAGCAGCTTGGGACTCCATCAGCCC. V and J are TRBV7-3 and TRBJ1-5; TRBD1 might be the D (5 bases). The CDR3 end falls 3 residues outside the read, so it is completed with the germline J gene. V shed 3 bases and J shed 5 bases, with 8 bases lying between them. This CDR3 spans 13 amino acids. Germline V gene data show CDR1 as SGHTA and CDR2 as FQGTGA.

A word on this clone: The CDR3 extends 3 residues past the end of the read, so its final part is completed from the germline J gene. The V gene is TRBV13, the J gene TRBJ2-2; TRBD2 matches at 13 bases. CDR3 length: 18 residues. V was clipped by 5 bases and J by 2 bases; unmatched bases: 8. CDR1 and CDR2 from the germline V gene are PRHDT and FYEKMQ (reference sequence). This CDR3 reads CASSQGLAGAQNTGELFF. Incomplete CDR3 DNA: TGTGCCAGCAGCCAAGGACTAGCGGGGGCCCAAAACACCGGGGAG.

Frequency places this clone as medium-sized (0.01 to 0.1%). Read coverage stops 3 residues before the CDR3 terminus; the germline J gene supplies the remainder. The rearrangement uses TRBV20-1 and TRBJ2-3; 8 bases are shared with TRBD1. There are 13 residues in the CDR3. The ends lost 5 bases at V and 6 bases at J; junction bases unmatched: 7. Germline V CDR1 and CDR2: DFQATT, SNEGSKA (reference sequence). The CDR3 loop reads CSARSGGVDTQYF. Partial CDR3 DNA: TGCAGTGCTCGTTCAGGGGGCGTGGATACG.

Details on this clone: With the read ending 3 residues before the CDR3 end, the germline J gene is used to fill in that end. This chain uses TRBV5-4 with TRBJ2-7; no reliable D call. CDR1 SGHNT and CDR2 YYREEE come from the germline V gene (reference sequence). This CDR3 spans 12 amino acids. V was trimmed by 3 bases and J by 0 bases, leaving 4 bases between them. The CDR3 protein is CASSSSSYEQYF. The part of the CDR3 DNA that was read is TGTGCCAGCAGCTCCAGCTCCTACGAG.

For this clone: The CDR3 end falls 3 residues outside the read, so it is completed with the germline J gene. The chain employs TRBV10-2 and TRBJ2-7; 8 positions match TRBD2. Germline-derived CDR1 and CDR2 are WSHSY and SAAADI. Trimming removed 5 bases from V and 0 bases from J; junction bases left unmatched: 3. This CDR3 is built from 14 residues. The chain's CDR3 is CASSSGTSSYEQYF. The covered CDR3 bases are TGCGCCAGCAGTTCCGGGACTAGCTCCTACGAG.

To note about this clone: From the germline J gene comes the end of the CDR3, since the read stops 3 residues before it. This sequence joins TRBV7-9 and TRBJ1-1; perhaps TRBD1 as D (5 bases). The CDR3 sequence is 14 residues long. Germline CDR1 is SEHNR and CDR2 is FQNEAQ (reference sequence). The CDR3 DNA, read in part, is TGTGCCAGCAGCGGGACTAGCGGCCAAGAGACA. Protein sequence: CASSGTSGQET. The full-length CDR3 reads as CASSGTSGQETAFF.

In regard to this clone: The read ends 3 residues before the CDR3 terminus; that terminus is restored from the germline J gene. The J gene is TRBJ2-3, the V gene TRBV19; D might be TRBD2 (7 bases). This CDR3 is 14 amino acids long. Germline CDR1 LNHDA, CDR2 SQIVND (reference sequence). The CDR3 region is CASTTSGGAEPQYF. CDR3 DNA, as far as it was read: TGTGCCAGTACCACCTCGGGGGGCGCGGAGCCG. The full variable domain, with the rest looked up from reference TRBV19 and TRBJ2-3, is DGGITQSPKYLFRKEGQNVTLSCEQNLNHDAMYWYRQDPGQGLRLIYYSQIVNDFQKGDIAEGYSVSREKKESFPLTVTSAQKNPTAFYLCASTTSGGAEPQYFGPGTRLTVL.

For this clone: The read ends 3 residues shy of where the CDR3 ends; the end is completed using the germline J gene. The gene calls are TRBV5-1 and TRBJ2-3; maybe TRBD1 (6 bases). The CDR3 has 15 residues. V was pared by 3 bases and J by 0 bases, with 11 bases between. The germline V gene encodes CDR1 SGHRS and CDR2 YFSETQ. The sequenced part of the CDR3 DNA is TGCGCCAGCAGCTCCCTGACAGGTAGCACAGATACG. Protein: CASSSLTGSTDT. The complete CDR3 protein is CASSSLTGSTDTQYF.

Turning to this clone: The read ends 3 residues shy of where the CDR3 ends; the end is completed using the germline J gene. The chain is built from TRBV20-1 and TRBJ2-7; possibly TRBD2 for D (6 bases). Germline V lookup: CDR1 DFQATT, CDR2 SNEGSKA (reference sequence). The CDR3 covers 13 residues. The V end lost 4 bases, the J end lost 2 bases, and 12 bases lay between the germline ends. The CDR3 DNA, read in part, is TGCAGTGCTACGGCGGGAAGTCCCTACGAG. This codes for CSATAGSPYE. The CDR3 in its entirety is CSATAGSPYEQYF.

Concerning this clone itself: The read is 3 residues too short to cover the CDR3 end, so that end is filled in from the germline J gene. The chain is built from TRBV19 and TRBJ1-2; a weak D match, TRBD1 (5 bases). Per germline, CDR1 LNHDA and CDR2 SQIVND (reference sequence). The CDR3 spans 13 residues. CDR3 bases read: TGTGCCAGTAACCCCGGGACTAGTTACGAC. This codes for CASNPGTSYD. In full, the CDR3 reads CASNPGTSYDYTF.

Regarding this clone: The CDR3 end falls 3 residues outside the read, so it is completed with the germline J gene. The genes are TRBV14 and TRBJ1-1; tentatively, D is TRBD1 (6 bases). Germline V CDR1 and CDR2: SGHDN, FVKESK. V dropped 9 bases and J dropped 2 bases, with 16 bases sitting between them. The CDR3 is 14 residues long. Partial CDR3 DNA: TGTGCCAGTTCGGAGGGGGTGCGTAACACTGAA. The encoded protein is CASSEGVRNTE. The CDR3 reads in full as CASSEGVRNTEAFF. Full variable domain (rest looked up from reference TRBV14 and TRBJ1-1): EAGVTQFPSHSVIEKGQTVTLRCDPISGHDNLYWYRRVMGKEIKFLLHFVKESKQDESGMPNNRFLAERTGGTYSTLKVQPAELEDSGVYFCASSEGVRNTEAFFGQGTRLTVV.

The CDR3 bases that were read are TGTGCCAGTAGTGTCCAACAGGGAAACTATGGC. Its protein is CASSVQQGNYG. The whole CDR3 sequence is CASSVQQGNYGYTF. V and J are TRBV19 and TRBJ1-2, with D possibly TRBD1 on 6 matching bases. The read ends 3 residues early relative to the CDR3; the germline J gene fills the gap. Looked up from germline, CDR1 is LNHDA and CDR2 is SQIVND (reference sequence). V was pared by 5 bases and J by 2 bases, with 12 bases between. This CDR3 is 14 amino acids long.

Concerning this clone itself: The read ends 3 residues before the CDR3 terminus; that terminus is restored from the germline J gene. The V gene is TRBV11-2, the J gene TRBJ1-5; D possibly corresponds to TRBD1 (6 bases). The germline V gene has CDR1 SGHAT and CDR2 FQNNGV. The CDR3 is made up of 15 amino acids. The ends were cut back, 1 base at V and 4 bases at J, with 11 bases in the middle. The sequenced part of the CDR3 DNA is TGTGCCAGCAGCTTAGGGACAGTGCAAAATCAGCCC. The encoded protein is CASSLGTVQNQP. The full CDR3 is CASSLGTVQNQPQHF.